Listed below are T cell receptor beta chains from one sample, sequenced in a study of CD8 T cells in ankylosing spondylitis. TCRdb passed the 5' RACE reads through MiXCR, listing each CDR3 protein once. Of under 300,000 distinct CDR3 sequences listed, 9.5% to 12% are singletons. The specimen was blood, either unsorted or a sorted T cell fraction (not recorded which). Every receptor here comes from a male donor with ankylosing spondylitis or in good health (not recorded which). Both conserved end residues are trimmed from each CDR3. Clone size, where shown, is once, few, many, or a class for clones that have expanded.

>TRBV5-1|few|TRBJ1-1
ASSLALNQGEAF
>TRBV2|once|TRBJ2-1
ASSSGTGRF
>TRBV20-1|many|TRBJ2-7
SARDEGGEQY
>TRBV5-1|.|TRBJ2-3
ASSFLAVQGGSPSTDTQY
>TRBV6-1|.|TRBJ1-1
ASRPGLDRRNTEAF
>TRBV10-3|many|TRBJ2-1
AISDVGVTYNEQF
>TRBV20-1|many|TRBJ1-5
SAREGGGESNQPQH
>TRBV7-8|many|TRBJ2-3
ASSPRTGVSTDTQY
>TRBV10-3|.|TRBJ2-1
AISESAFGGALDEQF
>TRBV7-7|few|TRBJ2-2
ASSREGVGGELF
>TRBV27|.|TRBJ2-7
ASSLSNTYEQY
>TRBV11-3|.|TRBJ2-5
ASSLGLKEQETQY
>TRBV14|.|TRBJ2-2
ASSQRTGPANTGELF
>TRBV3-1|many|TRBJ1-1
ASSQTDRLAF
>TRBV29-1|many|TRBJ2-5
SVPQRRGDPAEETQY
>TRBV5-1|.|TRBJ2-1
ASSSDRREDEQF